This TCR beta chain came from a study of cytomegalovirus exposure and HLA in healthy donors. Researchers ran the PCR with 60 Vbeta and 13 Jbeta primers. Measured with immunoSEQ multiplex PCR; TCRdb has only the in-frame clones, and not every one. The data hold around 110,000 clones, with roughly four fifths observed a single time. Overall study results and limits: Cytomegalovirus association was listed for around 180 TCR beta chains. An analysis that came later showed most CMV-associated TCR beta chains appearing HLA-restricted. 87-base-pair reads could not separate some V segments, including TRBV6-2 and TRBV6-3. By HLA locus, TCR association rates varied in a later analysis, with DRB1 showing the most and HLA-C the fewest.

Trimming shortened V by 8 bases and J by 9 bases, and 17 bases separated the two germline ends. CDR1 is SNHLY and CDR2 is FYNNEI in the germline V gene. The CDR3 runs 14 residues. This clone has only one observation. The antigen remains unidentified. This sequence was found in a young woman in good health and CMV-seronegative. The chain has TRBV2 and TRBJ1-6; D is perhaps TRBD1 (5 bases). Sequencing was carried out using PBMCs. CDR3 nucleotides: TGTGCCAGCGGTGGGGAGGGGTTGGGTTCACCCCTCCACTTT. It translates to CASGGEGLGSPLHF.